This TCR beta chain was identified in a study of beta chain features in type 1 diabetes. Overall study results and limits: Researchers report that Type 1 diabetes patients had moderately but significantly shorter TCRB CDR3s across all four CD4+ subsets.

Sequencing targeted expressed TCRB transcripts, as all isolated RNA had been reverse transcribed. This table comes from immunoSEQ multiplex PCR, and its TCRdb copy is limited to in-frame clones, with some not included. The sample shows about 270,000 clones, 13% to 15% of them seen only once. As for this clone: Its target is not known.

A single heparinised blood sample, averaging approximately 116 mL, was obtained per donor. From germline, CDR1 is MNHEY and CDR2 SMNVEV (reference sequence). V lost 0 bases and J lost 4, with 15 bases in between. This CDR3 region has 16 residues. Source material: naive CD4+ T cells from blood. V and J are TRBV27 and TRBJ1-2; possibly TRBD1 for D (6 bases). This TCR was sampled from a man younger than 40 with type 1 diabetes. The CDR3 nucleotides read TGTGCCAGCAGTTTATCATCTGTCGAACAGGGCTATGGCTACACCTTC. Encoded protein: CASSLSSVEQGYGYTF.